What follows describes a single TCR beta chain. The antigen is undetermined. The data belong to a study of graft-versus-host responses after intestinal transplantation. Overall study results and limits: HvG clone declines early post-transplant were associated with peak circulating GvH levels. GvH clones detected in recipient marrow included some appearing first in ileum or blood.

V was cut by 0 bases and J by 7 bases, with 9 bases left in between. The CDR3 is made up of 13 amino acids. CDR1 is MNHEY, CDR2 SMNVEV, per germline (reference sequence). Sequenced by immunoSEQ multiplex PCR; TCRdb stores in-frame clones only, minus some. The sample includes 55,000 to 85,000 clones, 89% of them seen just once. The rearrangement joins TRBV27 to TRBJ2-5; D is perhaps TRBD2 (5 bases). Here the sequenced sample was unstimulated CD8+ T cells sorted from spleen or lymph node cells, taken before intestinal transplant. The receptor's source is a human donor who received an intestinal transplant. In nucleotides, the CDR3 is TGTGCCAGCAGTTTATCCAGGACTGTGACCCAGTACTTC. Translating it yields CASSLSRTVTQYF.